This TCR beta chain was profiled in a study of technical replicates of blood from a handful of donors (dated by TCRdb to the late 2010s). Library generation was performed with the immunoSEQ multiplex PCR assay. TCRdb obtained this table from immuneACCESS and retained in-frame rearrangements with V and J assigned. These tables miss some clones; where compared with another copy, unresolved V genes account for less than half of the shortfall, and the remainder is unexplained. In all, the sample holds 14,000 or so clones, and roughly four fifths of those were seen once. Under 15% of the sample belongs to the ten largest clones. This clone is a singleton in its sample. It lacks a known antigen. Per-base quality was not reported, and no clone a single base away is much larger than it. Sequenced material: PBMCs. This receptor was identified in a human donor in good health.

The CDR3: CASSPYTDTQYF. Here is the DNA: TGTGCCAGCAGTCCTTACACAGATACGCAGTATTTT. The chain was built from TRBV7-2 and TRBJ2-3; the D gene lacks a confident call. V loses 6 bases of germline sequence and J loses 2 bases, and the interval between the two ends is 6 bases. The cysteine opens and the phenylalanine closes a CDR3 of 12 amino acids. Just CDR3 DNA is preserved here, 36 bases in frame from base 1. The germline V gene gives CDR1 as SGHTA and CDR2 as FQGNSA. With the portions outside the CDR3 filled from the reference TRBV7-2 and TRBJ2-3 genes, the complete variable region becomes GAGVSQSPSNKVTEKGKDVELRCDPISGHTALYWYRQSLGQGLEFLIYFQGNSAPDKSGLPSDRFSAERTGGSVSTLTIQRTQQEDSAVYLCASSPYTDTQYFGPGTRLTVL.